Shown below are 27 T cell receptor beta chains from a single sample sequenced in a study of blood T cells in healthy people across ages. A second PCR, run for about 7 to 11 cycles, used a sample-barcoded 5' primer plus a J-beta primer mix. TCRdb called the 5' RACE reads again in MiXCR, with one record for every CDR3 protein. The top ten clones hold about 4% of a sample with 1.5 million or so distinct CDR3 sequences, 42% of them seen once. The sequenced material came from blood. All receptors derive from a woman aged 18 to 35 in good health.

This clonotype appeared a few times. CDR3 loop: CASSLVSAKDTQYF. CDR3 nucleotide sequence: TGCGCCAGCAGCTTGGTTAGCGCGAAAGATACGCAGTATTTT. The gene calls are TRBV5-1 and TRBJ2-3, with D tentatively TRBD2 (5 bases). Trimming took 0 bases from V and 5 from J, leaving 10 bases between them. Germline V gene data show CDR1 as SGHRS and CDR2 as YFSETQ. This CDR3 region has 14 residues.

This sequence joins TRBV11-2 and TRBJ2-1; 7 bases match TRBD2. The J call may be incorrect, as the DNA end agrees better with TRBJ2-7. CDR1 SGHAT and CDR2 FQNNGV come from the germline V gene. This CDR3 has 15 residues. The CDR3 DNA sequence: TGTGCCAGCAGCTTAGTGGGGGGGATCTACAATGAGCAGTACTTC. Protein: CASSLVGGIYNEQYF.

The chain has TRBV20-1 and TRBJ2-7, with TRBD2 as a possible D gene (6 bases). The last part of the DNA fits TRBJ2-5 better; the J call may be wrong. This CDR3 comprises 15 residues. Germline CDR1 reads DFQATT; CDR2 reads SNEGSKA (reference sequence). CDR3 coding DNA: TGCAGTGCCCTCCTCGGGCGCGGGGCGGTTGAGACCCAGTACTTC. Protein product: CSALLGRGAVETQYF.

This clonotype came up many times. The genes are TRBV12-3 or TRBV12-4 and TRBJ1-2, with TRBD1 as a possible D gene (5 bases). The CDR3 consists of 14 residues. V was clipped by 4 bases and J by 1 base, with 10 bases between them. The CDR3, as DNA: TGTGCCAGCAGTTATTCGGGGGTTAACTATGGCTACACCTTC. It codes for CASSYSGVNYGYTF.

The rearrangement links TRBV7-2 to TRBJ2-3; D gene ambiguous. The germline V gene encodes CDR1 SGHTA and CDR2 FQGNSA. The CDR3 extends over 14 amino acids. V was trimmed by 6 bases and J by 2 bases, leaving 12 bases between them. The CDR3 protein is CASSPGPPTDTQYF. CDR3 in DNA: TGTGCCAGCAGTCCCGGGCCCCCCACAGATACGCAGTATTTT.

This clonotype was observed a few times. The chain uses TRBV28 and TRBJ1-2; D is ambiguous. Germline V gene data show CDR1 as MDHEN and CDR2 as SYDVKM. The CDR3 is 13 amino acids. V was cut by 5 bases and J by 6 bases, with 13 bases left in between. For the CDR3, the DNA is TGTGCCAGCAGTGCCCAGGCTTGGGATGGCTACACCTTC. As protein: CASSAQAWDGYTF.

The V gene is TRBV20-1, the J gene TRBJ1-5; 8 nucleotides line up with TRBD1. CDR3 length: 15 residues. With V trimmed by 5 bases and J by 2 bases, 8 bases remained unmatched. Germline V gene lookup returns CDR1 DFQATT and CDR2 SNEGSKA (reference sequence). CDR3 residues: CSADSQGAGNQPQHF. The CDR3 DNA reads as TGCAGTGCTGATAGCCAGGGGGCGGGCAATCAGCCCCAGCATTTT.

The chain is built from TRBV14 and TRBJ2-7; TRBD1 aligns across 8 bases. Trimming at V came to 5 bases and at J to 2 bases, leaving 8 bases not matched to a gene. The germline gives CDR1 SGHDN, CDR2 FVKESK. The CDR3 runs 15 residues. The DNA for the CDR3 is TGTGCCAGCAGCGCGGGACAGGCCACCGCCTACGAGCAGTACTTC. It encodes CASSAGQATAYEQYF. Full variable domain (remainder filled in from reference TRBV14 and TRBJ2-7): EAGVTQFPSHSVIEKGQTVTLRCDPISGHDNLYWYRRVMGKEIKFLLHFVKESKQDESGMPNNRFLAERTGGTYSTLKVQPAELEDSGVYFCASSAGQATAYEQYFGPGTRLTVT.

This chain joins TRBV4-1 and TRBJ2-1; D not certain. This CDR3 is 13 amino acids long. In germline, CDR1 is MGHRA, CDR2 YSYEKL. The V end lost 6 bases, the J end lost 3 bases, and 9 bases lay between the germline ends. In nucleotides, the CDR3 is TGCGCCAGCAGGGCTACCAACTACAATGAGCAGTTCTTC. Its translation: CASRATNYNEQFF.

This clonotype was seen more than once but under ten times. The V gene is TRBV29-1, the J gene TRBJ1-1; the D is unclear. V was cut by 2 bases and J by 0 bases, with 7 bases left in between. In germline, CDR1 is SQVTM, CDR2 ANQGSEA. The CDR3 extends over 13 amino acids. The DNA for the CDR3 is TGCAGCGTTGAACTACGCCTGAACACTGAAGCTTTCTTT. Amino acid sequence: CSVELRLNTEAFF.

The CDR3 sequence is CASRAGRGNEKLFF. In nucleotides, the CDR3 is TGCGCCAGCAGGGCCGGGAGGGGCAATGAAAAACTGTTTTTT. This chain uses TRBV10-2 with TRBJ1-4; D is perhaps TRBD1 (5 bases). The CDR3 is made up of 14 amino acids. Between the trimmed V and J ends, which lost 6 bases and 5 bases, there was a span of 13 bases. CDR1 and CDR2 from the germline V gene are WSHSY and SAAADI.

The chain carries TRBV6-1 and TRBJ2-5; D might be TRBD1 (6 bases). The end of the DNA is better explained by TRBJ2-7, so the J call may be wrong. CDR3 length: 13 residues. Germline V gene sequence: CDR1 MNHNS, CDR2 SASEGT. The CDR3 nucleotides read TGTGCCAGCAGTGAGGGACACACCTACGAGCAGTACTTC. This codes for CASSEGHTYEQYF.

Notes on this clonotype: A read error may account for a junction end that differs from germline. The chain combines TRBV5-1 with TRBJ1-4; D gene unclear. The CDR3 runs to 15 residues. Germline V CDR1 and CDR2: SGHRS, YFSETQ. Written as DNA, the CDR3 is TGCGCCAGCAGTGAGGGCCCGTCGACTAACGAAAAACTGTTTTTT. Its protein product is CASSEGPSTNEKLFF.

This clonotype showed up just a few times. The chain carries TRBV9 and TRBJ2-7, with D possibly being TRBD1 (6 bases). Germline assignment: CDR1 SGDLS and CDR2 YYNGEE. The CDR3 contains 13 residues. Trimming removed 8 bases from V and 5 bases from J, with 17 bases in between. The CDR3 DNA sequence: TGTGCCAGTGAACCGAATCACAGGGACGAGCAGTACTTC. This encodes CASEPNHRDEQYF.

The rearrangement uses TRBV4-3 and TRBJ1-2; TRBD1 aligns across 7 bases. CDR1 and CDR2 (germline): LGHNA, YSLEER. With V trimmed by 0 bases and J by 4 bases, 11 bases remained unmatched. There are 17 residues in the CDR3. In nucleotides, the CDR3 is TGCGCCAGCAGCCAAGATGCTGGGACAGCCTATTCCTATGGCTACACCTTC. Protein sequence: CASSQDAGTAYSYGYTF.

The chain is built from TRBV12-5 and TRBJ2-7; TRBD2 matches at 9 bases. The J call is uncertain, as TRBJ2-4 better fits the DNA end. Germline loops: CDR1 LGHNT, CDR2 FRNRAP. CDR3 length: 17 amino acids. The CDR3 DNA reads as TGTGCTAGTGGTTTGGTACTAGGGGGCGGGAGGGAGGTCATTCAGTACTTC. The encoded protein is CASGLVLGGGREVIQYF.

There are many counts of this clonotype. The chain has TRBV29-1 and TRBJ2-1; TRBD2 matches 11 bases. V lost 6 bases, J lost 4 bases, and 5 bases stayed unmatched. The germline gives CDR1 SQVTM, CDR2 ANQGSEA. CDR3 length equals 14 residues. The CDR3 DNA reads as TGCAGCGTAGAACTAGCGGGGGCGTACAATGAGCAGTTCTTC. Its protein product is CSVELAGAYNEQFF.

In this sample, this clonotype turned up a few times. The chain recombines TRBV5-1 with TRBJ1-5; D remains ambiguous. With 5 bases removed from V and 4 bases from J, the gap between germline ends came to 16 bases. The CDR3 has 15 residues. Germline V gene sequence: CDR1 SGHRS, CDR2 YFSETQ. DNA for the CDR3: TGCGCCAGCAGTGTGGGGTACAGTTCGAATCAGCCCCAGCATTTT. Translated: CASSVGYSSNQPQHF.

The V call is TRBV20-1, the J call TRBJ1-1; 12 positions match TRBD1. Germline-derived CDR1 and CDR2 are DFQATT and SNEGSKA (reference sequence). Trimming took 5 bases from V and 3 from J; bases not matched to a gene: 10. The length of the CDR3 is 16 residues. CDR3 sequence: CSAGGQGAKIDTEAFF. The CDR3, as DNA: TGCAGTGCTGGGGGACAGGGGGCGAAAATCGACACTGAAGCTTTCTTT.

This clonotype has ten or more counts. The chain has TRBV29-1 and TRBJ2-7; 7 positions match TRBD2. Germline CDR1 and CDR2: SQVTM and ANQGSEA. V shed 0 bases and J 2 bases; nucleotides not matched to a gene: 10. The CDR3 sequence is 16 residues long. CDR3 sequence: CSVEDVAGDSTYEQYF. The CDR3 coding sequence is TGCAGCGTTGAAGACGTCGCGGGAGACTCCACCTACGAGCAGTACTTC.

The chain combines TRBV28 with TRBJ1-2; no clear D gene. The CDR3 covers 13 residues. Germline V gives CDR1 MDHEN, CDR2 SYDVKM. V lost 7 bases and J 5 bases, leaving 14 bases between the germline ends. CDR3 DNA: TGTGCCAGCACCCTTGCTGGCGCTTATGGCTACACCTTC. Protein sequence: CASTLAGAYGYTF.

In this sample, this clonotype turned up once. The V gene is TRBV14, the J gene TRBJ1-1, with D perhaps matching TRBD1 (5 bases). CDR1 and CDR2 from the germline V gene are SGHDN and FVKESK. CDR3 size: 17 residues. The germline V and J ends were trimmed by 8 bases and 3 bases, with 25 bases remaining between them. The CDR3 DNA reads TGTGCCAGCGGCCCCCGGGGAGGGGTTGTAAGGGACACTGAAGCTTTCTTT. Translation: CASGPRGGVVRDTEAFF.

The chain has TRBV4-2 and TRBJ2-1; 12 bases align to TRBD2. From germline, CDR1 is LGHNA and CDR2 YNFKEQ. V gave up 3 bases and J gave up 2 bases; unmatched junction bases: 8. The CDR3 length is 18 residues. This chain's CDR3 is CASSQRLAGVLTYNEQFF. In DNA form, the CDR3 reads TGTGCCAGCAGCCAGCGACTAGCGGGAGTCCTCACCTACAATGAGCAGTTCTTC.

The chain links TRBV4-2 to TRBJ2-1; D remains ambiguous. CDR1 and CDR2 (germline): LGHNA, YNFKEQ. Deletions cut 0 bases from V and 0 bases from J, with 15 bases between. The CDR3 loop spans 18 amino acids. CDR3: CASSQDQRAENSYNEQFF. As DNA, the CDR3 is TGTGCCAGCAGCCAAGACCAGCGCGCGGAGAACTCCTACAATGAGCAGTTCTTC.

This chain links TRBV20-1 with TRBJ1-1; no definite D call. V lost 4 bases and J lost 5, with 11 bases in between. From germline, CDR1 is DFQATT and CDR2 SNEGSKA (reference sequence). This CDR3 has 12 residues. The CDR3 DNA reads TGCAGTGCTAACCTAATGGGAACTGAAGCTTTCTTT. Translating it yields CSANLMGTEAFF.

On this clonotype: One end of the junction varies from germline; a read error may be responsible. V and J are TRBV5-1 and TRBJ2-7, with 9 bases that match TRBD1. The CDR3 sequence is 16 residues long. Germline-derived CDR1 and CDR2 are SGHRS and YFSETQ. CDR3 amino acids: CASCFALGQGNYEQYF. The CDR3 DNA reads TGCGCCAGCTGCTTCGCTCTTGGACAGGGGAACTACGAGCAGTACTTC.

This chain joins TRBV28 and TRBJ1-1; no clear D gene. The CDR3 is made up of 14 amino acids. In germline, CDR1 is MDHEN, CDR2 SYDVKM. The germline V and J ends were trimmed by 6 bases and 6 bases, with 17 bases remaining between them. The CDR3 bases are TGTGCCAGCAGCATACTTTCGGGGATCCCTGAAGCTTTCTTT. Protein sequence: CASSILSGIPEAFF.